These T cell receptor beta chains were read from a single sample in a study of Ad26.COV2.S vaccination and SARS-CoV-2 variants. Some clones are missing from TCRdb's copy, which holds only in-frame ones; the method was immunoSEQ multiplex PCR. In the table there are about 400,000 clones, 70% to 90% of which are singletons. Material: peripheral blood, obtained in a trial of Ad26.COV2.S vaccine versus placebo. These TCRs come from a person aged 18-60 years who received the Ad26.COV2.S COVID-19 vaccine or a placebo. Both conserved end residues are part of each CDR3. The D gene is left open where the match is weak. The size field is filled for only some rows; it gives once, few, many or a size class.

TGTGCCAGCAGCCACGCCCGGAGCGGCAAATACGAGCAGTACTTC	CASSHARSGKYEQYF	-	-	TRBV4-2	TRBJ2-7
TGTGCCACCAGTGATTTTAGCCGGGGGGGGCAAGAGACCCAGTACTTC	CATSDFSRGGQETQYF	-	TRBD2	TRBV24-1	TRBJ2-5
TGCAGCGTTGAGAACAGGGACTCCTACGAGCAGTACTTC	CSVENRDSYEQYF	-	-	TRBV29-1	TRBJ2-7
TGTGCCAGCAGCCAAGAGTTGGGGACGCCCCGTAAAAGCTACACCTTC	CASSQELGTPRKSYTF	-	-	TRBV3-1/TRBV3-2	TRBJ1-2
TGTGCCAGCAGCGTAGCGGTTACTGGAAACACCATATATTTT	CASSVAVTGNTIYF	-	-	TRBV9	TRBJ1-3
TGTGCCAGCAGGAGACAGGGGTACACTGAAGCTTTCTTT	CASRRQGYTEAFF	-	TRBD1	TRBV7-2	TRBJ1-1
TGTGCCAGCAGTGAAAGTGCCTACGAGCAGTACTTC	CASSESAYEQYF	-	-	TRBV2	TRBJ2-7
TGTGCCAGCAGCCCCGGGGGTACGAACACCGGGGAGCTGTTTTTT	CASSPGGTNTGELFF	-	-	TRBV11-3	TRBJ2-2
TGTGCCAGCAGCTTATCGACAGTCCTTCCTTACACCGGGGAGCTGTTTTTT	CASSLSTVLPYTGELFF	-	-	TRBV7-6	TRBJ2-2
TGTGCCAGCAGTATAAACAGGAACACCGGGGAGCTGTTTTTT	CASSINRNTGELFF	-	-	TRBV2	TRBJ2-2
TGTGCTAGCAGCTTAACTAGCGGGGGGGCGGATACGCAGTATTTT	CASSLTSGGADTQYF	-	TRBD2	TRBV7-7	TRBJ2-3
TGTGCCAGCAGCAATCCTCCGGGACAGGTATATGACGAGCAGTACTTC	CASSNPPGQVYDEQYF	-	-	TRBV21-1	TRBJ2-7
TGCGCCAGCAGCCAAGACAGCACTCTCTACGAGCAGTACTTC	CASSQDSTLYEQYF	few	-	TRBV4-1	TRBJ2-7
TGTGCCAGCAGCTTGGGGGGAGAAGCTAACTATGGCTACACCTTC	CASSLGGEANYGYTF	-	-	TRBV7-2	TRBJ1-2
TGTGCCAGCAGTTTGGGACAGGGTAATTCACCCCTCCACTTT	CASSLGQGNSPLHF	few	TRBD1	TRBV28	TRBJ1-6
TGCGCCAGCAGCGGCGGGACTTCTGGGGAGACCCAGTACTTC	CASSGGTSGETQYF	-	-	TRBV5-1	TRBJ2-5
TGCGCCAGCAGCTTGGCCGGGACAGGGGTGAACACTGAAGCTTTCTTT	CASSLAGTGVNTEAFF	-	TRBD1	TRBV5-1	TRBJ1-1
TGTGCCGTCGGACCGGGACAGTCCACGGGCGAGCAGTACTTC	CAVGPGQSTGEQYF	-	TRBD1	TRBV10-3	TRBJ2-7
TGTGCCAGCAGTTTATCGACACAGTATGGCTACACCTTC	CASSLSTQYGYTF	once	-	TRBV27	TRBJ1-2
TGTGCCAGCAACCGGGGGCGCGGTGAAAAACTGTTTTTT	CASNRGRGEKLFF	-	-	TRBV12-3/TRBV12-4	TRBJ1-4
TGTGCCAGCAGTTACCGTCCGAGGACTGGTAATGAAAAACTGTTTTTT	CASSYRPRTGNEKLFF	-	-	TRBV6-5	TRBJ1-4
TGCGCCAGCTCCGGACAGGGGGATCTCGGGGAGCTGTTTTTT	CASSGQGDLGELFF	-	TRBD1	TRBV5-1	TRBJ2-2
TGTGCCAGCAGCCGGGACAGGGGTTGGAATCAGCCCCAGCATTTT	CASSRDRGWNQPQHF	-	TRBD1	TRBV27	TRBJ1-5
TGTGCCAGTAGTATAGGACAGGTCTATGGCTACACCTTC	CASSIGQVYGYTF	-	-	TRBV19	TRBJ1-2
TGTGCCAGTAGTAAGGCGGGGAGCTCCTACGAGCAGTACTTC	CASSKAGSSYEQYF	-	-	TRBV19	TRBJ2-7
TGTGCCAGCGGGACAATCGATCAGCCCCAGCATTTT	CASGTIDQPQHF	-	-	TRBV9	TRBJ1-5
TGTGCCAGTAGTCCCGTGGGGTATGGCTACACCTTC	CASSPVGYGYTF	-	-	TRBV19	TRBJ1-2
TGTGCCAGCAGTTTAGCAGATTTCTATGGCTACACCTTC	CASSLADFYGYTF	-	-	TRBV28	TRBJ1-2
TGTGCCACCAGCAGAGCCCTGTATGGGGCCAACGTCCTGACTTTC	CATSRALYGANVLTF	-	-	TRBV15	TRBJ2-6
TGTGCCAGCTCACCTGCGGTGAATAATTCACCCCTCCACTTT	CASSPAVNNSPLHF	-	-	TRBV18	TRBJ1-6
TGCGCCAGCAGCCTTTATGCGACGGGGGTGGGGGACAATGAGCAGTTCTTC	CASSLYATGVGDNEQFF	-	-	TRBV4-3	TRBJ2-1
TGTGCCAGCAGCTTCACTGGGGGGGAGAACACCGGGGAGCTGTTTTTT	CASSFTGGENTGELFF	-	TRBD2	TRBV11-2	TRBJ2-2
TGTGCCAGCAAAGACTCGGGGGCGACAGATACGCAGTATTTT	CASKDSGATDTQYF	-	-	TRBV2	TRBJ2-3
TGTGCCAGCAGCCAAGATCGAGCGGGGGGGCAGAGGGCCCAGTACTTC	CASSQDRAGGQRAQYF	-	TRBD2	TRBV3-1/TRBV3-2	TRBJ2-5
TGTGCCAGTAACGAACGGGGGGGCCCATTCGATGAGCAGTTCTTC	CASNERGGPFDEQFF	-	TRBD2	TRBV11-1	TRBJ2-1
TGTGCCAGCAGACTGGGACTAGCGGGGGCCCACGAGCAGTACTTC	CASRLGLAGAHEQYF	-	TRBD2	TRBV27	TRBJ2-7
TGTGCCAGCAGCTTGAGACTAGCGGGGGCGGTCAATGAGCAGTTCTTC	CASSLRLAGAVNEQFF	-	TRBD2	TRBV5-4	TRBJ2-1
TGTGCCTGGTCAGTACGGGGGTTTTGGTCACCCCTCCACTTT	CAWSVRGFWSPLHF	-	-	TRBV30	TRBJ1-6
TGTGCCAGCAGCTTGGCGGGTATAGGGACAGGGGCTTGGGAGACCCAGTACTTC	CASSLAGIGTGAWETQYF	-	TRBD1	TRBV5-4	TRBJ2-5
TGTGCCAGCAGCTTAAAGGCGGGGCTAAGCACAGATACGCAGTATTTT	CASSLKAGLSTDTQYF	-	-	TRBV7-3	TRBJ2-3
TGTGCCAGCAGCTCGCAGGGAGGCGAGCAGTACTTC	CASSSQGGEQYF	-	-	TRBV7-3	TRBJ2-7
TGCGCCAGCAGCCAGGGACTAGCGGGGGGTATGGCCAAAAACATTCAGTACTTC	CASSQGLAGGMAKNIQYF	-	TRBD2	TRBV4-1	TRBJ2-4
TGTGCCAGCAGCGCAACAGGGAACAATCAGCCCCAGCATTTT	CASSATGNNQPQHF	once	-	TRBV7-9	TRBJ1-5
TGTGCCAGCAGCCAACAGTTCGCGAGCACCGGGGAGCTGTTTTTT	CASSQQFASTGELFF	-	-	TRBV3-1/TRBV3-2	TRBJ2-2
TGTGCCTGGGGAAGGGGGGACCAGCCCCAGCATTTT	CAWGRGDQPQHF	few	-	TRBV30	TRBJ1-5
TGTGCCAGCAGCATAGGAGGGGTCTCCGGGAAGAGCGCTGAAGCTTTCTTT	CASSIGGVSGKSAEAFF	once	-	TRBV7-9	TRBJ1-1
TGCGCCAGCAGTGGGCAGGGCCTGGCTGAAGCTTTCTTT	CASSGQGLAEAFF	-	-	TRBV10-1	TRBJ1-1
TGTGCCAGTAGTACCCCCACAGGGGGCGGTCAGCCCCAGCATTTT	CASSTPTGGGQPQHF	-	TRBD1	TRBV19	TRBJ1-5
TGTGCCACCAGAGGCACAGGGTGGTTGAGCTACACCTTC	CATRGTGWLSYTF	-	-	TRBV24-1	TRBJ1-2
TGTGCCAGCTCACGCTATGGTGGAGGGCTTTCGAACACTGAAGCTTTCTTT	CASSRYGGGLSNTEAFF	-	-	TRBV18	TRBJ1-1
TGTGCCAGCAGCGTAGCTAGCGGGGGCGATACGCAGTATTTT	CASSVASGGDTQYF	-	TRBD2	TRBV9	TRBJ2-3
TGTGCCAGCACCCGATCGGGACAGGGGCTGGCTGAAGCTTTCTTT	CASTRSGQGLAEAFF	-	TRBD1	TRBV6-5	TRBJ1-1
TGTGCCAGCAGCGCATCCCGGGACAGGGGGACCCAGTACTTC	CASSASRDRGTQYF	-	TRBD1	TRBV7-2	TRBJ2-5
TGTGCCAGCAGCTTAGCGGGCGGGGGAGGGGATGAGCAGTTCTTC	CASSLAGGGGDEQFF	-	TRBD2	TRBV7-2	TRBJ2-1